This entry lists 13 T cell receptor beta chains sequenced from one sample in a study of cytomegalovirus exposure and HLA in healthy donors. PCR primers comprised 60 Vbeta and 13 Jbeta primers. This table comes from immunoSEQ multiplex PCR, and its TCRdb copy is limited to in-frame clones, with some not included. The sample has about 110,000 clones, 82% seen once. The specimen was PBMCs. The receptor set was obtained from a man aged 50-60 years in good health and CMV-seronegative.

The chain employs TRBV5-1 and TRBJ2-2; 8 positions match TRBD1. CDR1 SGHRS and CDR2 YFSETQ come from the germline V gene. CDR3 length: 17 amino acids. Trimming cost V 0 bases and J 2 bases; bases outside gene matches: 6. The CDR3 sequence is CASSLGRGLGNTGELFF. CDR3 bases: TGCGCCAGCAGCTTGGGCAGGGGGCTGGGAAACACCGGGGAGCTGTTTTTT. The full variable domain, rest sourced from reference TRBV5-1 and TRBJ2-2, is KAGVTQTPRYLIKTRGQQVTLSCSPISGHRSVSWYQQTPGQGLQFLFEYFSETQRNKGNFPGRFSGRQFSNSRSEMNVSTLELGDSALYLCASSLGRGLGNTGELFFGEGSRLTVL.

V and J are TRBV19 and TRBJ1-5; the D gene is possibly TRBD1 (6 bases). Germline V CDR1 and CDR2: LNHDA, SQIVND (reference sequence). V shed 0 bases and J shed 0 bases, with 12 bases lying between them. The CDR3 totals 17 residues. The CDR3 region has the DNA TGTGCCAGTAGTATAGATCCGGACAGATATAGCAATCAGCCCCAGCATTTT. This encodes CASSIDPDRYSNQPQHF.

V is TRBV28 and J is TRBJ2-5; TRBD2 aligns across 13 bases. Germline CDR1 MDHEN, CDR2 SYDVKM. The CDR3 spans 16 residues. The V segment lost 5 bases and the J segment 4 bases; nucleotides outside the gene matches: 7. CDR3 in amino acids: CASSRRLAGGVETQYF. CDR3 DNA sequence: TGTGCCAGCAGTCGTAGACTAGCGGGGGGAGTAGAGACCCAGTACTTC.

The rearrangement links TRBV30 to TRBJ1-2; D gene unclear. V dropped 3 bases and J dropped 3 bases, with 5 bases sitting between them. CDR1 is GTSNPN and CDR2 is SVGIG in the germline V gene (reference sequence). This CDR3 region has 11 residues. The CDR3 sequence: CAWSLDYGYTF. The CDR3 DNA is TGTGCCTGGAGCTTAGACTATGGCTACACCTTC.

This clone came up once. This sequence joins TRBV7-9 and TRBJ2-1; 7 bases agree with TRBD1. The CDR3 is 14 residues long. The germline gives CDR1 SEHNR, CDR2 FQNEAQ (reference sequence). V was pared by 7 bases and J by 9 bases, with 12 bases of the junction left unmatched. CDR3 bases: TGTGCCAGCACTCCCCCGGACAGGTCTGGTGAGCAGTTCTTC. Its translation is CASTPPDRSGEQFF.

The chain joins TRBV10-3 to TRBJ1-1; D remains unclear. CDR3 length: 15 amino acids. CDR1 ENHRY and CDR2 SYGVKD come from the germline V gene. Trimming took off 4 bases at V and 1 base at J, with 13 bases between the two ends. The CDR3 region is CAISAAEAGNTEAFF. The CDR3 bases are TGTGCCATCAGTGCTGCTGAGGCCGGGAACACTGAAGCTTTCTTT.

The V and J genes are TRBV12-5 and TRBJ1-1, with TRBD1 identical over 12 bases. Germline V gene lookup returns CDR1 LGHNT and CDR2 FRNRAP. The CDR3 sequence is 19 residues long. V lost 3 bases, J lost 1 base, and 12 bases stayed unmatched. The CDR3 sequence is CASGFILTGTGGRNTEAFF. Written as DNA, the CDR3 is TGTGCTAGTGGTTTCATATTAACCGGGACAGGGGGCCGGAACACTGAAGCTTTCTTT.

The J gene is TRBJ2-2, the V gene TRBV19, with TRBD2 matching over 14 bases. V dropped 7 bases and J dropped 7; count of bases not matched to a gene: 8. This CDR3 has 16 amino acids. Germline assignment: CDR1 LNHDA and CDR2 SQIVND (reference sequence). Here the CDR3 DNA reads TGTGCCAGTACCGGGACTAGCGGGGGAATGGGCGGGGAGCTGTTTTTT. Translated, it gives CASTGTSGGMGGELFF.

V is TRBV10-2 and J is TRBJ1-2; D may be TRBD1 (6 bases). The CDR3 consists of 14 residues. Trimming removed 0 bases from V and 2 bases from J, with 7 bases in between. Per germline, CDR1 WSHSY and CDR2 SAAADI. CDR3 DNA: TGCGCCAGCAGTGAGTCGGGGACAAACTATGGCTACACCTTC. Amino acids: CASSESGTNYGYTF.

This clone turned up a few times. The rearrangement uses TRBV2 and TRBJ2-5; TRBD2 is a possible D gene (6 bases). V gave up 8 bases and J gave up 4 bases, with 8 bases separating them. The length of the CDR3 is 11 residues. The V gene's germline CDR1 is SNHLY and CDR2 FYNNEI. CDR3 protein: CASGGVETQYF. CDR3 in DNA: TGTGCCAGCGGCGGGGTAGAGACCCAGTACTTC.

This rearrangement joins TRBV6-1 to TRBJ2-7; D possibly corresponds to TRBD1 (5 bases). V lost 6 bases, J lost 3 bases, and 12 bases lay in between. CDR3 length: 13 residues. Germline V gene sequence: CDR1 MNHNS, CDR2 SASEGT. CDR3 nucleotide sequence: TGTGCCAGCAGGGACACCTTCTTCTACGAGCAGTACTTC. It encodes CASRDTFFYEQYF.

The CDR3 region is CASRTRGGAQIAFF. CDR3 DNA sequence: TGCGCCAGCCGAACCCGGGGGGGGGCGCAGATAGCTTTCTTT. V gene TRBV5-1 combines with J gene TRBJ1-1; weak D call: TRBD1 (6 bases). Germline V lookup: CDR1 SGHRS, CDR2 YFSETQ. The CDR3 covers 14 residues. Trimming took off 7 bases at V and 10 bases at J, with 23 bases between the two ends.

The chain uses TRBV7-2 and TRBJ1-1; the D is unclear. This CDR3 comprises 13 residues. V was cut by 3 bases and J by 1 base, with 6 bases left in between. Germline V gene sequence: CDR1 SGHTA, CDR2 FQGNSA. The CDR3 loop reads CASSLRWNTEAFF. The CDR3, as DNA: TGTGCCAGCAGCTTGCGGTGGAACACTGAAGCTTTCTTT.